This T cell receptor beta chain was found in a study of blood T cells in healthy people across ages. Points from the study as a whole: Because donor CMV status was unknown, expanded clonotype changes were possibly confounded. Age advanced and TCR beta diversity per million T cells fell, roughly linearly.

This clonotype was recorded many times. The antigen remains undetermined. The CDR3 is 15 amino acids. Germline V gene lookup returns CDR1 PRHDT and CDR2 FYEKMQ (reference sequence). V lost 0 bases to trimming and J lost 6 bases, with 12 bases between them. The second PCR ran about 6 to 12 cycles with a sample-barcoded 5' primer and J-beta primers. Sequencing yielded, for each sample, at least 3 million paired-end reads carrying CDR3. TCRdb re-analysed the 5' RACE reads in MiXCR, keeping a single row per CDR3 protein. Among about 1.6 million distinct CDR3 sequences, 30% to 40% were seen once, and the ten largest hold around 10%. There were at least 5.5 micrograms of total RNA extracted from every sample.

What was sequenced was blood. The chain uses TRBV13 and TRBJ2-1, with D perhaps assigned TRBD1 or TRBD2 (6 bases each). This TCR was sampled from a woman in her twenties or thirties in good health. The CDR3 sequence is CASSLGGGVTNEQFF. The CDR3 nucleotides are TGTGCCAGCAGCTTAGGCGGGGGCGTCACCAATGAGCAGTTCTTC.